This T cell receptor beta chain emerged from a study of T cell repertoires in ileal Crohn's disease. Across the study: Median disease duration was roughly 8.4 years; about 37% smoked at surgery.

Time point noted: proximal margin of the surgical specimen (macroscopically non-inflamed). Per germline, CDR1 ENHRY and CDR2 SYGVKD. With 6 bases removed from V and 0 bases from J, the gap between germline ends came to 17 bases. There are 16 residues in the CDR3. This clone was seen once. The method was immunoSEQ multiplex PCR; TCRdb's version includes in-frame clones alone and lacks a portion of them. This table holds roughly 2,000 clones, approximately 79% found once. Sequencing used ileal tissue. The rearrangement joins TRBV10-3 to TRBJ1-1, with a possible D match to TRBD1 (5 bases). This receptor was obtained from an adult with Crohn's disease. The CDR3 DNA follows: TGTGCCATCAGCGCTGGGGGGAGGGCTATGAACACTGAAGCTTTCTTT. Residues: CAISAGGRAMNTEAFF.